The rows below give T cell receptor beta chains drawn from one sample of a study of CD8 T cells in Susac syndrome. TCRdb re-called the immunoSEQ multiplex PCR reads with MiXCR, one entry per CDR3 protein. The sample consists of about 190,000 distinct CDR3 sequences, 90% to 97% of them appearing once. Source material: CD4+ T cells from PBMCs. These receptors were collected from a human donor with Susac syndrome. CDR3s include the opening cysteine and the closing phenylalanine or tryptophan. A D gene is named only where the DNA matches it firmly. Expanded clones are given a class, and other clones once, few, many or no size at all.

V,size,D,J,CDR3,DNA
TRBV29-1,-,-,TRBJ2-5,CSVATGEIQETQYF,TGCAGCGTCGCGACAGGAGAGATCCAAGAGACCCAGTACTTC
TRBV29-1,few,TRBD1,TRBJ1-1,CSVAAGGGTEAFF,TGCAGCGTTGCGGCAGGGGGTGGAACTGAAGCTTTCTTT
TRBV20-1,-,-,TRBJ1-6,CSAASSYNSPLHF,TGCAGTGCCGCGAGCTCCTATAATTCACCCCTCCACTTT
TRBV20-1,once,TRBD2,TRBJ2-5,CSARGLARETQYF,TGCAGTGCTAGGGGACTAGCCCGGGAGACCCAGTACTTC
TRBV5-4,-,TRBD2,TRBJ2-5,CASSFAASGQETQYF,TGTGCCAGCAGCTTCGCGGCTAGCGGCCAAGAGACCCAGTACTTC
TRBV30,-,TRBD1,TRBJ1-2,CAWRGQGARGYTF,TGTGCCTGGAGAGGGCAGGGGGCGCGAGGCTACACCTTC
TRBV20-1,once,TRBD1,TRBJ1-1,CSASGQVDTEAFF,TGCAGTGCTAGCGGACAGGTAGACACTGAAGCTTTCTTT
TRBV21-1,-,-,TRBJ2-1,CASSKQQGASRGVYNEQFF,TGTGCCAGCAGCAAACAACAGGGGGCCTCGCGGGGGGTCTACAATGAGCAGTTCTTC
TRBV5-1,-,-,TRBJ2-5,CASRPTTQEWETQYF,TGCGCCAGCAGACCCACCACACAGGAGTGGGAGACCCAGTACTTC
TRBV11-3,-,-,TRBJ2-3,CASSMDRTDTQYF,TGTGCCAGCAGTATGGACCGCACAGATACGCAGTATTTT
TRBV20-1,-,-,TRBJ2-5,CSASRDVQETQYF,TGCAGTGCCTCTCGGGATGTTCAAGAGACCCAGTACTTC
TRBV11-2,-,TRBD1,TRBJ2-3,CASSTTGTGEDTQYF,TGTGCCAGCAGCACAACCGGGACAGGGGAGGATACGCAGTATTTT
TRBV19,-,TRBD2,TRBJ2-5,CASSIDTSLAGGAETQYF,TGTGCCAGTAGTATAGATACCTCCCTAGCGGGGGGCGCAGAGACCCAGTACTTC
TRBV2,-,-,TRBJ1-2,CASSELASGYTF,TGTGCCAGCAGTGAATTGGCTTCTGGCTACACCTTC
TRBV20-1,-,-,TRBJ1-5,CSALPTVERGAQHF,TGCAGTGCTCTCCCTACAGTGGAGAGGGGAGCCCAGCATTTT
TRBV29-1,-,-,TRBJ1-2,CSVEKMSVNGYTF,TGCAGCGTTGAAAAAATGTCAGTTAATGGCTACACCTTC
TRBV20-1,-,-,TRBJ2-7,CSAPLGTYEQYF,TGCAGTGCTCCATTGGGTACCTACGAGCAGTACTTC
TRBV24-1,-,TRBD1,TRBJ2-3,CATSDRGQGGGDTQYF,TGTGCCACCAGTGATCGTGGACAGGGCGGTGGGGATACGCAGTATTTT
TRBV9,-,-,TRBJ1-3,CASSPGQLSGNTIYF,TGTGCCAGCAGCCCTGGACAGCTCTCTGGAAACACCATATATTTT
TRBV4-1,-,TRBD1,TRBJ1-2,CASSQAGQRANYGYTF,TGCGCCAGCAGCCAAGCGGGACAGAGAGCTAACTATGGCTACACCTTC
TRBV10-3,-,-,TRBJ1-6,CAISGGVPSYNSPLHF,TGTGCCATCAGTGGAGGGGTCCCCTCCTATAATTCACCCCTCCACTTT
TRBV15,-,-,TRBJ1-6,CATSRDRGNNSPLHF,TGTGCCACCAGCAGAGATCGGGGAAATAATTCACCCCTCCACTTT
TRBV18,-,-,TRBJ2-1,CASSPLGGAYNEQFF,TGTGCCAGCTCACCACTAGGGGGAGCCTACAATGAGCAGTTCTTC
TRBV5-4,few,-,TRBJ2-1,CASSRDSYNEQFF,TGTGCCAGCAGCAGGGACTCCTACAATGAGCAGTTCTTC
TRBV29-1,few,TRBD2,TRBJ2-7,CSGRGLGDGEQYF,TGCAGCGGGAGGGGACTAGGGGACGGGGAGCAGTACTTC
TRBV9,-,-,TRBJ1-2,CASSSTENYGYTF,TGTGCCAGCAGCTCCACAGAGAACTATGGCTACACCTTC
TRBV20-1,-,-,TRBJ1-6,CSARDFSATYNSPLHF,TGCAGTGCTAGAGATTTTTCGGCTACGTATAATTCACCCCTCCACTTT
TRBV5-4,-,TRBD2,TRBJ2-1,CASSFTGEGEQFF,TGTGCCAGCAGCTTCACGGGGGAGGGTGAGCAGTTCTTC
TRBV30,-,-,TRBJ1-3,CAWEGNSGNTIYF,TGTGCCTGGGAAGGTAACTCTGGAAACACCATATATTTT
TRBV9,-,-,TRBJ2-3,CASSVTDSAGTQYF,TGTGCCAGCAGCGTAACGGACTCAGCCGGTACGCAGTATTTT
TRBV4-3,-,-,TRBJ2-4,CASSLEWGQSAQLAKNIQYF,TGCGCCAGCAGCCTGGAGTGGGGACAATCGGCCCAACTAGCCAAAAACATTCAGTACTTC
TRBV27,once,-,TRBJ1-1,CASSFNPQGRLNTEAFF,TGTGCCAGCAGTTTTAACCCGCAGGGGCGCCTGAACACTGAAGCTTTCTTT
TRBV12-3/TRBV12-4,few,-,TRBJ1-2,CASSFGYGYTF,TGTGCCAGCAGTTTCGGCTATGGCTACACCTTC
TRBV9,-,-,TRBJ1-2,CASSVAASNYGYTF,TGTGCCAGCAGCGTAGCCGCTAGTAACTATGGCTACACCTTC
TRBV3-1,-,-,TRBJ2-6,CASSLWIPGANVLTF,TGTGCCAGCAGCCTTTGGATACCTGGGGCCAACGTCCTGACTTTC
TRBV18,-,TRBD2,TRBJ2-7,CASSPPLSWGGSHEQYF,TGTGCCAGCTCACCACCGCTGTCTTGGGGAGGGTCGCACGAGCAGTACTTC
TRBV20-1,-,TRBD2,TRBJ2-5,CSARGSSGGEETQYF,TGCAGTGCCCGGGGCTCTAGCGGGGGGGAAGAGACCCAGTACTTC
TRBV15,-,TRBD1,TRBJ2-7,CATSRQGSSYEQYF,TGTGCCACCTCTCGACAGGGGAGCTCCTACGAGCAGTACTTC
TRBV10-3,-,-,TRBJ1-2,CAISETVGYGYTF,TGTGCCATCAGTGAGACAGTTGGTTATGGCTACACCTTC
TRBV24-1,-,TRBD1,TRBJ2-5,CATSDQVRTGGETQYF,TGTGCCACCAGTGATCAGGTCCGGACAGGCGGAGAGACCCAGTACTTC
TRBV7-3,-,TRBD2,TRBJ2-5,CASSLRSGGRGPQYF,TGTGCCAGCAGCTTAAGGTCGGGGGGTAGAGGACCCCAGTACTTC